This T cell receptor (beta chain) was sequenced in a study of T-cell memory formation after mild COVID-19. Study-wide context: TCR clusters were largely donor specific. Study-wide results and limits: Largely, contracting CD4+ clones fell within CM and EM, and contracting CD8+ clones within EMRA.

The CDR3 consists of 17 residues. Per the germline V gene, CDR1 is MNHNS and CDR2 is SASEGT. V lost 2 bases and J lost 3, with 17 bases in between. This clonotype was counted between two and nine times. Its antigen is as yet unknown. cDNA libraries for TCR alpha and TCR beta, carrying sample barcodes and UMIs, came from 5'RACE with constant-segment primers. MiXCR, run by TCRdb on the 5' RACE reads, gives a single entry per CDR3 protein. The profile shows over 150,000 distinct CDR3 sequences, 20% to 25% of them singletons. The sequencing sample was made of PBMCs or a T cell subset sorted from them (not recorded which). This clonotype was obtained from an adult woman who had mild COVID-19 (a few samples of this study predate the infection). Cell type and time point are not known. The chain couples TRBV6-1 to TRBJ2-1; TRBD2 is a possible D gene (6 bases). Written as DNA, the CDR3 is TGTGCCAGCAGTGAACCCAAACTAGCCCCCTTCTACAATGAGCAGTTCTTC. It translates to CASSEPKLAPFYNEQFF.